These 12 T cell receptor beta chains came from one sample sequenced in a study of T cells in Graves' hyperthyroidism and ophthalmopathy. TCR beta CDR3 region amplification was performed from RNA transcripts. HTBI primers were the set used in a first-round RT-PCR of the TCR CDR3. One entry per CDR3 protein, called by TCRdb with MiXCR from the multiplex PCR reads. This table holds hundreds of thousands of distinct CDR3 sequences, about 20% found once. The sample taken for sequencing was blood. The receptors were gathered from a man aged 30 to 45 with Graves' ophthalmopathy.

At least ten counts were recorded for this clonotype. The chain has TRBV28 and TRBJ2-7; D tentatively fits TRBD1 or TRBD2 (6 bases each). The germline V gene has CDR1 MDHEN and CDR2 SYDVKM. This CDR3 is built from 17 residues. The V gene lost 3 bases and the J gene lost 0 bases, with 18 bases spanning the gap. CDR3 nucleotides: TGTGCCAGCAGTTTCGAGGGGGGAGGTGTCCCCTCCTACGAGCAGTACTTC. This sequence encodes CASSFEGGGVPSYEQYF.

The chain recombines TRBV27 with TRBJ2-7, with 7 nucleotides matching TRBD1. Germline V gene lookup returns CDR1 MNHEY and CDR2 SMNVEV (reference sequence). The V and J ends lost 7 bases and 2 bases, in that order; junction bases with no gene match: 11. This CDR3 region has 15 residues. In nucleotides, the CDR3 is TGTGCCAGCAAATCAGTGGACAGGCGTGCCTACGAGCAGTACTTC. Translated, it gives CASKSVDRRAYEQYF.

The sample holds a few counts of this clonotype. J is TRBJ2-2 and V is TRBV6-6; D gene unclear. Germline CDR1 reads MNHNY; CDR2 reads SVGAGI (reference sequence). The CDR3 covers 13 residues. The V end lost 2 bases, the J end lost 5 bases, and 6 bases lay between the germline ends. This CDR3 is CASSYPETGELFF. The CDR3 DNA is TGTGCCAGCAGTTACCCTGAGACCGGGGAGCTGTTTTTT.

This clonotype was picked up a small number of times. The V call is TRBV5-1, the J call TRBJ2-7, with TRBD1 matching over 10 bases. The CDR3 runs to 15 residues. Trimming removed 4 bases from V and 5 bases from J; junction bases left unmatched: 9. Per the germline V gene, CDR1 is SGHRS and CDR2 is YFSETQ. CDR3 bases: TGCGCCAGCAGCCCTGGGACAGGGGAAAGCGACGAGCAGTACTTC. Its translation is CASSPGTGESDEQYF.

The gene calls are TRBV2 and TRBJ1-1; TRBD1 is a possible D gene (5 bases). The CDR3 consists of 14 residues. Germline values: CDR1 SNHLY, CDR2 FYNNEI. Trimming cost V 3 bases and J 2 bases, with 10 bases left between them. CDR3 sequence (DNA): TGTGCCAGCAGTGAGGTCAGGGTCAACACTGAAGCTTTCTTT. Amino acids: CASSEVRVNTEAFF.

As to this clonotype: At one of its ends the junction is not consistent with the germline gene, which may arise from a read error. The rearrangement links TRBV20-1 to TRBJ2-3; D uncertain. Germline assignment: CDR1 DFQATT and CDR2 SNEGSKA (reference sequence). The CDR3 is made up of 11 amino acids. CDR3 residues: CRASIGLSQYF. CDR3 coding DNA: TGCAGAGCTAGTATAGGGTTATCGCAGTATTTT.

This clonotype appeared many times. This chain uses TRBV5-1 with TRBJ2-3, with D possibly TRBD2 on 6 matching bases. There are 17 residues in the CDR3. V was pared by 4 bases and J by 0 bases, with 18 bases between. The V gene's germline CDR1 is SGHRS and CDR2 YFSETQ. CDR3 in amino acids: CASSGALSGYSTDTQYF. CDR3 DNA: TGCGCCAGCAGCGGAGCCCTCAGCGGGTACAGCACAGATACGCAGTATTTT.

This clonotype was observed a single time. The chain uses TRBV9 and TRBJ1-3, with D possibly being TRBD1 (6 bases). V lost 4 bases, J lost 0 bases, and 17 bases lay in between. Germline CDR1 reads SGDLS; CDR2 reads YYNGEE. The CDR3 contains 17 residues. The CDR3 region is CASSTTSGGPSGNTIYF. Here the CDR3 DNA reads TGTGCCAGCAGCACGACGTCCGGGGGGCCCTCTGGAAACACCATATATTTT.

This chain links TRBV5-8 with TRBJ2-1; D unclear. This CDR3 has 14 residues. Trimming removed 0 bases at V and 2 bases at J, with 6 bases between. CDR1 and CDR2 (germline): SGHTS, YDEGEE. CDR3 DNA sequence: TGTGCCAGCAGCTTGGCTCCCCCCTACAATGAGCAGTTCTTC. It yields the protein CASSLAPPYNEQFF.

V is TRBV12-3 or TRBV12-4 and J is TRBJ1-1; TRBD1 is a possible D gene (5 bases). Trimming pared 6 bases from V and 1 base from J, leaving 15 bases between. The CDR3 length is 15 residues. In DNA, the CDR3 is TGTGCCAGCAGGTCGGGGGACCATGCGAACACTGAAGCTTTCTTT. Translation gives CASRSGDHANTEAFF.

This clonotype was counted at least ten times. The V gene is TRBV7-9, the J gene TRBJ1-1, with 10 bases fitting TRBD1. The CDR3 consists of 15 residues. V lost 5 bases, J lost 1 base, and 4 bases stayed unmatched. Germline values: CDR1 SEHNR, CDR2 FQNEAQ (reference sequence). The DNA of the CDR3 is TGTGCCAGCAGCCCCCGGACAGGGGGGAACACTGAAGCTTTCTTT. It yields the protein CASSPRTGGNTEAFF.

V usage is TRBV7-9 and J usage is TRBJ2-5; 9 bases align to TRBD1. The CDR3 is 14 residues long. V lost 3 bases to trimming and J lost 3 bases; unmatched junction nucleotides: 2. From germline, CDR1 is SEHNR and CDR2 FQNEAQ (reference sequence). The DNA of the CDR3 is TGTGCCAGCAGCTTGGGACAGGGAAAAGAGACCCAGTACTTC. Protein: CASSLGQGKETQYF.